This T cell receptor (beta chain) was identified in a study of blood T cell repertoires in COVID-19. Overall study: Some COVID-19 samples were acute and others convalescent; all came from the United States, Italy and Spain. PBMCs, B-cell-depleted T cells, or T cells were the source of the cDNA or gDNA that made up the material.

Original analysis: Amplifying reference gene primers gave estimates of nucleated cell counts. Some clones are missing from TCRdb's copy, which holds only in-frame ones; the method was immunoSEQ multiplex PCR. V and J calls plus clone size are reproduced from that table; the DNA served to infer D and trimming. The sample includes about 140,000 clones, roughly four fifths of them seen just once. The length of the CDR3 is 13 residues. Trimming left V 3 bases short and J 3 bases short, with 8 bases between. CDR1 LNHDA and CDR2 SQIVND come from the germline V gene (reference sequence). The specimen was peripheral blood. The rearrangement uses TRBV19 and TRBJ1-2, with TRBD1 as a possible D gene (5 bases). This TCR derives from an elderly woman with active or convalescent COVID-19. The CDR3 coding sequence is TGTGCCAGTAGTATGAAGGGGCACTATGGCTACACCTTC. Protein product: CASSMKGHYGYTF.